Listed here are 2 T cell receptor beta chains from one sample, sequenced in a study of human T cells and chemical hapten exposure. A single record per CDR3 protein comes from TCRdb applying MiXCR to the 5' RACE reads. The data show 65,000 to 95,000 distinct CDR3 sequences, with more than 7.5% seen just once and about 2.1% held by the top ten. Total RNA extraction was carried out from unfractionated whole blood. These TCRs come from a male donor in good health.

Here the CDR3 reads CSARMTVSSYNEQFF. The CDR3 nucleotides read TGCAGTGCTAGAATGACGGTGAGCTCCTACAATGAGCAGTTCTTC. The V gene is TRBV20-1, the J gene TRBJ2-1; no clear D. V was clipped by 2 bases and J by 0 bases, with 11 bases between them. The CDR3 has 15 residues. The germline V gene has CDR1 DFQATT and CDR2 SNEGSKA (reference sequence).

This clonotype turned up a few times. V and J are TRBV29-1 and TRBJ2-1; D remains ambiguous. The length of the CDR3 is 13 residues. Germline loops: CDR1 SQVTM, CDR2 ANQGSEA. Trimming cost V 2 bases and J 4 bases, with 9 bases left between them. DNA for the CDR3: TGCAGCGTTGAACAGTTGGCTTACAATGAGCAGTTCTTC. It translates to CSVEQLAYNEQFF.